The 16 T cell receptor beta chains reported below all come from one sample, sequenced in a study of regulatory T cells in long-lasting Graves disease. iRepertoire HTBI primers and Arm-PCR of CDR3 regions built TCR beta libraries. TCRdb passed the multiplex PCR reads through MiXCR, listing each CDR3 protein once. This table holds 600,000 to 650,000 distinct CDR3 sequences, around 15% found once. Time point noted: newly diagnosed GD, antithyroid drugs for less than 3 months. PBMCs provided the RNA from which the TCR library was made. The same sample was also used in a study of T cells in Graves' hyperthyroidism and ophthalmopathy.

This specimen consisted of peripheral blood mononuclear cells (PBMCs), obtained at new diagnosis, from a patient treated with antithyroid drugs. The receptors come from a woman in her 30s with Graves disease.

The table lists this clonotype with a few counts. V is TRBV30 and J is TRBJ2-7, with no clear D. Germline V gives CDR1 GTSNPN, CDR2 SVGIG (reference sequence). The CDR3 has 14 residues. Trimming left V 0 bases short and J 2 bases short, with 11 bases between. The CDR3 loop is CAWSVVPGAYEQYF. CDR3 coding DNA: TGTGCCTGGAGTGTTGTGCCAGGCGCCTACGAGCAGTACTTC. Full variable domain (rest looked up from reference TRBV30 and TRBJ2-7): SQTIHQWPATLVQPVGSPLSLECTVEGTSNPNLYWYRQAAGRGLQLLFYSVGIGQISSEVPQNLSASRPQDRQFILSSKKLLLSDSGFYLCAWSVVPGAYEQYFGPGTRLTVT.

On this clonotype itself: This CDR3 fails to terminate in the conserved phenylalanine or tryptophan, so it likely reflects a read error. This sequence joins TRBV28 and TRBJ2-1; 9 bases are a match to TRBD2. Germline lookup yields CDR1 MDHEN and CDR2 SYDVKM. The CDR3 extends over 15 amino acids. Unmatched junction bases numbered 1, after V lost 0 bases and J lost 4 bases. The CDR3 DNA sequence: TGTGCCAGCAGTTTATGGACTAGCGGTTACAATGAGCAGTTCCTC. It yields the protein CASSLWTSGYNEQFL.

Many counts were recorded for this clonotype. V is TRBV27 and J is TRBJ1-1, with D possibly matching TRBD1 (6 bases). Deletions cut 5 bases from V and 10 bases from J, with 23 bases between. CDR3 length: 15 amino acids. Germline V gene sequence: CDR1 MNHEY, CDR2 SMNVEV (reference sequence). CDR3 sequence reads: CASSVDSTPSVVAFF. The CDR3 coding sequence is TGTGCCAGCAGTGTGGACAGCACCCCCTCCGTGGTAGCTTTCTTT.

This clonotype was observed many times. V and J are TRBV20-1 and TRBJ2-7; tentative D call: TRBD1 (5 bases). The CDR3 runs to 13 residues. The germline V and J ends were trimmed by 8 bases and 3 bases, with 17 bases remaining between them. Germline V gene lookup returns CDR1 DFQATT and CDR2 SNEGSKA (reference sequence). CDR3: CSLTGGLVYEQYF. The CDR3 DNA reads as TGCAGTCTTACAGGTGGGCTAGTCTACGAGCAGTACTTC.

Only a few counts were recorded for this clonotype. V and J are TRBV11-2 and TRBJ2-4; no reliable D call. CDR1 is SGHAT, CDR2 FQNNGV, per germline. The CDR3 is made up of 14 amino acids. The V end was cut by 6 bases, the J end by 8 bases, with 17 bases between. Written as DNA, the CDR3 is TGTGCCAGCAGTTTAATTATTAGGTCGGACATTCAGTACTTC. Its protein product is CASSLIIRSDIQYF.

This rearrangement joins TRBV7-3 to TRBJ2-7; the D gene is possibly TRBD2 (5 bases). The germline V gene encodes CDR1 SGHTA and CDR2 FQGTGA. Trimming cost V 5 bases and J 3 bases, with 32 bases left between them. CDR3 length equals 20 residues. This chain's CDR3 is CASSQPGWFPSRVLHYEQYF. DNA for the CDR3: TGTGCCAGCAGCCAACCTGGATGGTTCCCTTCGCGGGTCCTTCACTACGAGCAGTACTTC.

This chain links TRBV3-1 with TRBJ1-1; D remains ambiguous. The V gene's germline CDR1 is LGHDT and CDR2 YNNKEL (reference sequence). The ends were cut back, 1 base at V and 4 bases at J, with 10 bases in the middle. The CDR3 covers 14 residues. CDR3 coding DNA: TGTGCCAGCAGCCAAGCGGACCCGCGCACTGAAGCTTTCTTT. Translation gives CASSQADPRTEAFF. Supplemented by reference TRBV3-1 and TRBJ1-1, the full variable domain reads DTAVSQTPKYLVTQMGNDKSIKCEQNLGHDTMYWYKQDSKKFLKIMFSYNNKELIINETVPNRFSPKSPDKAHLNLHINSLELGDSAVYFCASSQADPRTEAFFGQGTRLTVV.

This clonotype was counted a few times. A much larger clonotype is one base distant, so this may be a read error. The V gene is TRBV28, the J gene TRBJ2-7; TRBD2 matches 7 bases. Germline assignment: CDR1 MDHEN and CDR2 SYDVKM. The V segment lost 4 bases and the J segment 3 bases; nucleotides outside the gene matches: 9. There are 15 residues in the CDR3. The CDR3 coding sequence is TGTGCCAGCAGTTCCGGACTAGTGGGCCGCTACGAGCAGTACTTC. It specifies CASSSGLVGRYEQYF.

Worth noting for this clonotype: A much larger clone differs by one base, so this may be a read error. The CDR3: CATSRARSSSYNEQYF. CDR3 nucleotide sequence: TGTGCCACCAGCAGAGCGAGATCTAGCTCCTACAATGAGCAGTACTTC. This chain links TRBV15 with TRBJ2-5; a possible D gene is TRBD2 (5 bases). This CDR3 region has 16 residues. CDR1 LNHNV and CDR2 YYDKDF come from the germline V gene (reference sequence). V lost 1 base, J lost 11 bases, and 23 bases lay in between.

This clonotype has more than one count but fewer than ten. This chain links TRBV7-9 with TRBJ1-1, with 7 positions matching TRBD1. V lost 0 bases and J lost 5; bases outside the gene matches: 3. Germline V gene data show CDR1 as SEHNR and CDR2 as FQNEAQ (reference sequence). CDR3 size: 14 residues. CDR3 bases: TGTGCCAGCAGCTTAGCGTCACAGGGGACTGAAGCTTTCTTT. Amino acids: CASSLASQGTEAFF.

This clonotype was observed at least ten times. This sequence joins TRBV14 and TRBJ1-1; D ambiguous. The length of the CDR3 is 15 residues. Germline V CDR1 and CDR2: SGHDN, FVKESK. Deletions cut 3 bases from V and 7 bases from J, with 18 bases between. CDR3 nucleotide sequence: TGTGCCAGCAGCCAGTTAACGGTAAGGAGCGGTGAAGCTTTCTTT. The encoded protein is CASSQLTVRSGEAFF.

In nucleotides, the CDR3 is TGCGCCAGCAACAAAAACACGGAGCAGTTCTTC. Translating gives CASNKNTEQFF. The chain recombines TRBV5-1 with TRBJ2-1; no firm D call. This CDR3 has 11 residues. The germline V gene encodes CDR1 SGHRS and CDR2 YFSETQ. The V and J ends lost 6 bases and 10 bases respectively, with 11 bases between them.

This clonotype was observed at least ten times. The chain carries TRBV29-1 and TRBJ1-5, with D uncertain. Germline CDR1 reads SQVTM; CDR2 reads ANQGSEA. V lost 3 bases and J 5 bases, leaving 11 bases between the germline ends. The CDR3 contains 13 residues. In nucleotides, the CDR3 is TGCAGCGTTGAGGAGGATAGATATCAGCCCCAGCATTTT. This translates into CSVEEDRYQPQHF.

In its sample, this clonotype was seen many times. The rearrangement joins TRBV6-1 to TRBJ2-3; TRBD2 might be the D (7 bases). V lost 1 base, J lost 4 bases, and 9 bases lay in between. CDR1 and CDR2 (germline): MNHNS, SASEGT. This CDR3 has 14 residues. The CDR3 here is CASSEGGGADTQYF. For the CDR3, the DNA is TGTGCCAGCAGTGAAGGCGGGGGCGCAGATACGCAGTATTTT.

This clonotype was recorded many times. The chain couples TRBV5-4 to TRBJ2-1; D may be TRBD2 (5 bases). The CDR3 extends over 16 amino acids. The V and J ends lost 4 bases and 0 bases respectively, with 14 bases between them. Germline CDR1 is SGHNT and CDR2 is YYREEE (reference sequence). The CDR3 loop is CASSESGSSSYNEQFF. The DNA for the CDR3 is TGTGCCAGCAGCGAAAGCGGTTCTAGCTCCTACAATGAGCAGTTCTTC.

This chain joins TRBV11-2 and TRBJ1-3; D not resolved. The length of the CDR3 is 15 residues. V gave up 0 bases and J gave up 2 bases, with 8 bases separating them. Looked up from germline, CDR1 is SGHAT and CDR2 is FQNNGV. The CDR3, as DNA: TGTGCCAGCAGCTTAGAGAGCGAACCTGGAAACACCATATATTTT. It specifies CASSLESEPGNTIYF.